In this sample, the clone carrying this T cell receptor (beta chain) turned up a few times. The target antigen is unknown. Every one of the donors was a healthy Caucasian. The CDR3 contains 13 residues. Germline V gene sequence: CDR1 MDHEN, CDR2 SYDVKM. V shed 2 bases and J shed 3 bases, with 8 bases lying between them. The data belong to a study of identical twins. Overall study results and limits: Twins' surplus sharing was weaker for beta out-of-frame sequences. Abundant cord blood beta clonotypes carried fewer insertions; memory repertoires showed none.

Each CDR3 protein is one row after TCRdb ran MiXCR on the 5' RACE reads. The sample has around 340,000 distinct CDR3 sequences; roughly 12% are singletons. These same records also appear under a second study, on yellow fever vaccine responses in identical twins. From that second work: Twins reportedly showed a vaccine T cell response that seemed partly convergent and partly personalized.

Sequencing was performed on CD8+ T cells sorted from blood. The chain combines TRBV28 with TRBJ2-7, with D possibly being TRBD1 (6 bases). This receptor was identified in a woman aged 18-29 years in good health. This CDR3 reads CASSLAGDYEQYV. CDR3 DNA sequence: TGTGCCAGCAGTTTAGCAGGGGACTACGAGCAGTACGTC.